Described below is a single TCR beta chain sequence and its context. This clone was seen just once. The target of this receptor is not known. No much larger clone exists at a distance of one base, and base qualities are not known. These data originate in a study of CD4+ T cells in melanoma (dated by TCRdb to about 2022). Study-level background: Neoantigen-specific CD4+ T cells in human melanoma were what the study investigated.

Donors were patients with melanoma. Library generation was performed with the immunoSEQ multiplex PCR assay. TCRdb obtained this table from immuneACCESS and retained in-frame rearrangements with V and J assigned. These tables miss some clones; where compared with another copy, unresolved V genes account for less than half of the shortfall, and the remainder is unexplained. This sample has some 110,000 clones in its table, and 92% of those were observed once. The leading ten clones occupy 3% to 4% of the sample. Broad study findings and their caveats: Neoantigen-specific CD4+ T cells were reported to be correlated with the function of CD8+ T cells, macrophages and B cells. According to the report, neoantigen-specific CD4+ T cells in melanoma displayed diverse differentiation states.

The germline V gene sets CDR1 to SNHLY and CDR2 to FYNNEI. Trimming takes 6 bases from V and 4 bases from J, and the germline ends sit 4 bases apart. The CDR3 has 10 amino acids, counting the end cysteine and phenylalanine. Solely the CDR3 DNA is kept, with 30 bases framed from the first base. The TCR sequence derives from a human donor with melanoma. The sequenced material came from peripheral blood. Rearrangement joined TRBV2 to TRBJ2-7, with the D segment identity uncertain. The base sequence is TGTGCCAGCAGCCGATACGAGCAGTACTTC. Its protein product is CASSRYEQYF.